This TCR beta chain was recovered during a study of T cell repertoires in cytomegalovirus infection. This clonotype has a handful of counts. As yet, its antigen is unknown. TCRdb analysed the reads with MiXCR anew, one entry per CDR3 protein. The table includes 150,000 to 200,000 distinct CDR3 sequences, about a sixth detected once. Study results and limitations: HLA-C-restricted, CMV-specific TCR beta clonotypes were dominant ex vivo. Cumulative public TCR beta family frequency identified carriers of CMV plus the relevant HLA.

The sequence was obtained from a human donor in good health (CMV status not recorded). Some clones in this sample may be carry-over from other donors' samples. The sequenced sample consisted of CD8+ T cells from PBMCs.

CDR3: CASSLSGYPQETQYF. In DNA form, the CDR3 reads TGTGCCAGCAGCTTGTCAGGATATCCCCAAGAGACCCAGTACTTC. The rearrangement links TRBV5-6 to TRBJ2-5; D is undetermined. Germline CDR1 reads SGHDT; CDR2 reads YYEEEE. The ends were cut back, 1 base at V and 1 base at J, with 11 bases in the middle. This CDR3 contains 15 residues.